This TCR beta chain was observed in a study of control samples from healthy donors and cancer patients. The CDR3 has 15 amino acids. V shed 5 bases and J 8 bases; nucleotides not matched to a gene: 11. Per the germline V gene, CDR1 is MNHEY and CDR2 is SMNVEV (reference sequence). Measured with immunoSEQ multiplex PCR; TCRdb has only the in-frame clones, and not every one. The data hold approximately 100,000 clones, with around 89% observed a single time. The sample comprised blood. V gene TRBV27 combines with J gene TRBJ1-2, with TRBD1 identical over 10 bases. This receptor was identified in a woman between 50 and 59 years old in good health. CDR3 DNA: TGTGCCAGCAGTATTGTCGGACAGGGGGAGCGAGGCTACACCTTC. Translated: CASSIVGQGERGYTF.